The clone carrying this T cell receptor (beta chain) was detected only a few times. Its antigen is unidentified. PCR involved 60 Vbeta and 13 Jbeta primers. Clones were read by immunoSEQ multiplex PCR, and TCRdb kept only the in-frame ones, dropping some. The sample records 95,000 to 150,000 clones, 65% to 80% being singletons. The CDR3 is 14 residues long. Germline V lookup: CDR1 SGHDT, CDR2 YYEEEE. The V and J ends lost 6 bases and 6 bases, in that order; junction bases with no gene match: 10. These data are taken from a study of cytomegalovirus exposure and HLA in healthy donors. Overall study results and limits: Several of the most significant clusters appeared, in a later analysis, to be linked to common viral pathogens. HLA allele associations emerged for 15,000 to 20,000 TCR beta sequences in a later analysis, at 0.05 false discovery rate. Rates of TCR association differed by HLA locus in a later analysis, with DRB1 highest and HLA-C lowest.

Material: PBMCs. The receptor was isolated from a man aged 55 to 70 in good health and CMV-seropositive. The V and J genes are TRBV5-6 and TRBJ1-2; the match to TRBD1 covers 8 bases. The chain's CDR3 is CASKRAGGADGYTF. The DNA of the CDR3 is TGTGCCAGCAAGAGGGCAGGGGGCGCAGATGGCTACACCTTC.